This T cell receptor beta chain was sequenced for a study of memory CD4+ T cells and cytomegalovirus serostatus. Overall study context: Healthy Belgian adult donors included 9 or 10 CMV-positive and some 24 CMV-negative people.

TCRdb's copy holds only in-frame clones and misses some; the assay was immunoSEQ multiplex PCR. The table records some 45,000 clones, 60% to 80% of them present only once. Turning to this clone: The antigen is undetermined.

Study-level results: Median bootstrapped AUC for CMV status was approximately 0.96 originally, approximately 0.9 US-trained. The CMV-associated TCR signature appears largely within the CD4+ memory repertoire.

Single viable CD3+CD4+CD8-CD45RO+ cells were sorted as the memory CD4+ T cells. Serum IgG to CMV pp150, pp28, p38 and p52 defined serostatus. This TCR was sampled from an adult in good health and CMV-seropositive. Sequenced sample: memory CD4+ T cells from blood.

The CDR3 region has the DNA TGCGCCAGCAGCCAAGTCTGGAGGGGATCTGACAATGAGCAGTTCTTC. The encoded protein is CASSQVWRGSDNEQFF. The chain uses TRBV4-1 and TRBJ2-1, with a weak D call TRBD2 (6 bases). With 1 base removed from V and 5 bases from J, the gap between germline ends came to 15 bases. Germline V gene lookup returns CDR1 MGHRA and CDR2 YSYEKL. This CDR3 has 16 amino acids.